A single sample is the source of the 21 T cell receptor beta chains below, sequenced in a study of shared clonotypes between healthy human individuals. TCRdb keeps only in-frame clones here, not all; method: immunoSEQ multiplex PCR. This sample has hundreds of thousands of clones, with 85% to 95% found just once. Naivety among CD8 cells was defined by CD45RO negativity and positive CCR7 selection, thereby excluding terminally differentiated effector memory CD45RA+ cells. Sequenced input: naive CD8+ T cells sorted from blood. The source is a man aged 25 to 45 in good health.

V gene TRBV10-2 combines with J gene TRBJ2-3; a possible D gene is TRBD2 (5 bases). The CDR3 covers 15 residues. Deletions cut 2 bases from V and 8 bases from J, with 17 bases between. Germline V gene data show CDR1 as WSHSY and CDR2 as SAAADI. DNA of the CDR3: TGCGCCAGCAGTGAGGCGTCTAGCCAGAGTGGTACGCAGTATTTT. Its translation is CASSEASSQSGTQYF.

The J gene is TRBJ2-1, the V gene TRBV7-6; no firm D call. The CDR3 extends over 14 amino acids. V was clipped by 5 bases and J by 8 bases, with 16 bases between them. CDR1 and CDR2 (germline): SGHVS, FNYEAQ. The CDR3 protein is CASSLPGRSDEQFF. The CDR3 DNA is TGTGCCAGCAGCCTTCCCGGGCGTTCCGATGAGCAGTTCTTC. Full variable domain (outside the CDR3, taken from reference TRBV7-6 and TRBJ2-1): GAGVSQSPRYKVTKRGQDVALRCDPISGHVSLYWYRQALGQGPEFLTYFNYEAQQDKSGLPNDRFSAERPEGSISTLTIQRTEQRDSAMYRCASSLPGRSDEQFFGPGTRLTVL.

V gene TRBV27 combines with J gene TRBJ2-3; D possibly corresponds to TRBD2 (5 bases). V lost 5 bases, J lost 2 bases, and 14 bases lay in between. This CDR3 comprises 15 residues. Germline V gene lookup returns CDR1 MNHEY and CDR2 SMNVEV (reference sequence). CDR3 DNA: TGTGCCAGCAGTGCGCATACTAGGTACACAGATACGCAGTATTTT. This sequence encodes CASSAHTRYTDTQYF.

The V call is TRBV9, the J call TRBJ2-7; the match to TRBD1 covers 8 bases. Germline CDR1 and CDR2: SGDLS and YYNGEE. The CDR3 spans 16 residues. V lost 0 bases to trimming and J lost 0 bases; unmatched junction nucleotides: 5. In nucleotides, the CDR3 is TGTGCCAGCAGCGTAGCCCCAGGGGGCTTCTCCTACGAGCAGTACTTC. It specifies CASSVAPGGFSYEQYF.

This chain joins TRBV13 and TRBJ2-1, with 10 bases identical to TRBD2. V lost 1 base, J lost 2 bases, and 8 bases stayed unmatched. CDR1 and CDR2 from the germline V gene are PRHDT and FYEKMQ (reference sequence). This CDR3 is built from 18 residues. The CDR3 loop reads CASSLALAGASAYNEQFF. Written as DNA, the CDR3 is TGTGCCAGCAGCTTAGCGCTAGCGGGAGCGTCTGCCTACAATGAGCAGTTCTTC.

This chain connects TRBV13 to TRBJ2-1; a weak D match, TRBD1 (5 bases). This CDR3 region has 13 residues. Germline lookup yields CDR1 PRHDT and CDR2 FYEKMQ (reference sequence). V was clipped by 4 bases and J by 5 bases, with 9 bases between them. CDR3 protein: CASSYDRNNEQFF. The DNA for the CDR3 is TGTGCCAGCAGCTACGACAGAAACAATGAGCAGTTCTTC.

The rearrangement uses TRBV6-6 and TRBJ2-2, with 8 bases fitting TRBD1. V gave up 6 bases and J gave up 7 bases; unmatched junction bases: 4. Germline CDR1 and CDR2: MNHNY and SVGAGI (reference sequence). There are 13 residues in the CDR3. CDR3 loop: CASSLTGGGELFF. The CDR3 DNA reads TGTGCCAGCAGCTTAACAGGGGGCGGGGAGCTGTTTTTT.

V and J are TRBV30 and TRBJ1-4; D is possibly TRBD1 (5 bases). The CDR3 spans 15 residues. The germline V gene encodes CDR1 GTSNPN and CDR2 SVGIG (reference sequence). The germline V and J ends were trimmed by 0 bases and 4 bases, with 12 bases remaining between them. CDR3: CAWSVQQALNEKLFF. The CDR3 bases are TGTGCCTGGAGTGTACAACAGGCCCTTAATGAAAAACTGTTTTTT.

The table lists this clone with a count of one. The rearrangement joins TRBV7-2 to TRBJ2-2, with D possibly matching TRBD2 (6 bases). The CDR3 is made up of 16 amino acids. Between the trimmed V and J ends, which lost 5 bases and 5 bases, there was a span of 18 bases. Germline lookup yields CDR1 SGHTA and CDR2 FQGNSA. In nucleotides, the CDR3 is TGTGCCAGCAGCGACCCCGGGACTGTAGGAACCGGGGAGCTGTTTTTT. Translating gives CASSDPGTVGTGELFF.

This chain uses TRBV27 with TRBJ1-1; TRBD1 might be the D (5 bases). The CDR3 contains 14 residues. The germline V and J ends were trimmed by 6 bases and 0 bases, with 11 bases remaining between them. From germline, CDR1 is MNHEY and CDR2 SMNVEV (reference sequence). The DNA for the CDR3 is TGTGCCAGCAGGCCGGGACCTATGAACACTGAAGCTTTCTTT. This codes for CASRPGPMNTEAFF.

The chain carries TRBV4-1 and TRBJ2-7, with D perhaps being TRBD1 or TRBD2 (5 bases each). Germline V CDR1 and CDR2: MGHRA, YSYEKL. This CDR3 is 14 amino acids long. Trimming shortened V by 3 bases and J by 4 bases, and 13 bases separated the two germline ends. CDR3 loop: CASSHVGDGYEQYF. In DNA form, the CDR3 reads TGCGCCAGCAGCCACGTAGGGGACGGGTACGAGCAGTACTTC.

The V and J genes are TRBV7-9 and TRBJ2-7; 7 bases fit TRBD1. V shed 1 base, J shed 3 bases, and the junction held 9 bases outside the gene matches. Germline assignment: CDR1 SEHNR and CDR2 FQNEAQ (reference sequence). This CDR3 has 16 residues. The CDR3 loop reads CASSLDRDSPNYEQYF. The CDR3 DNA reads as TGTGCCAGCAGCTTAGATAGGGACAGCCCAAACTACGAGCAGTACTTC.

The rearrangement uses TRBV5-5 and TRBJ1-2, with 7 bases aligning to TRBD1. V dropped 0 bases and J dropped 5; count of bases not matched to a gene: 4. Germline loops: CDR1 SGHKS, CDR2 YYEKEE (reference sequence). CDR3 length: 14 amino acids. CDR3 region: CASSLGDSSYGYTF. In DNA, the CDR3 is TGTGCCAGCAGCTTGGGGGACAGTAGTTATGGCTACACCTTC.

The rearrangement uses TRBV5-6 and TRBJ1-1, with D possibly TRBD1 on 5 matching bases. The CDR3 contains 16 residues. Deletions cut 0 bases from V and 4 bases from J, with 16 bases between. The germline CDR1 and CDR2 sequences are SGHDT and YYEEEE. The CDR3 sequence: CASSLESGVVTTEAFF. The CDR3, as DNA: TGTGCCAGCAGCTTGGAGTCGGGGGTGGTGACCACTGAAGCTTTCTTT.

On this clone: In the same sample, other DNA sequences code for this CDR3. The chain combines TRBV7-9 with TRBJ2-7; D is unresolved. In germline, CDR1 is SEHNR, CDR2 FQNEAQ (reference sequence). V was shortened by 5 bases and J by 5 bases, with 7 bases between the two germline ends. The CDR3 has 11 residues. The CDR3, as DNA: TGTGCCAGCAGCGTTGGTGACGAGCAGTACTTC. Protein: CASSVGDEQYF.

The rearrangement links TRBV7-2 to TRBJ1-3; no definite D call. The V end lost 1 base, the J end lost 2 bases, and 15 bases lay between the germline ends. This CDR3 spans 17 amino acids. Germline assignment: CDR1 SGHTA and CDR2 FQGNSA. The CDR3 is CASSLGRSLHAGNTIYF. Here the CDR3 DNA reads TGTGCCAGCAGCTTAGGGAGATCATTACACGCTGGAAACACCATATATTTT.

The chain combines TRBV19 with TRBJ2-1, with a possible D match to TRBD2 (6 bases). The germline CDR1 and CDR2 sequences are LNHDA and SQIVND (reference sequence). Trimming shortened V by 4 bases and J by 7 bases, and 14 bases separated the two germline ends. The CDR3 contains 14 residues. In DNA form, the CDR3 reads TGTGCCAGTAGTAGGGCTAGCGAGTCAAATGAGCAGTTCTTC. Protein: CASSRASESNEQFF.

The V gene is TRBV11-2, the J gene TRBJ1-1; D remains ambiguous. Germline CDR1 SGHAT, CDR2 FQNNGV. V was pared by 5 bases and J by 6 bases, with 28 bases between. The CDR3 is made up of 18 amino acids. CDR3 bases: TGTGCCAGCAGCCCAGATGCTTGGGAGGTCAACTCGAGAGCTGAAGCTTTCTTT. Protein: CASSPDAWEVNSRAEAFF. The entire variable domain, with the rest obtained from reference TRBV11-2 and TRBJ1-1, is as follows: EAGVAQSPRYKIIEKRQSVAFWCNPISGHATLYWYQQILGQGPKLLIQFQNNGVVDDSQLPKDRFSAERLKGVDSTLKIQPAKLEDSAVYLCASSPDAWEVNSRAEAFFGQGTRLTVV.

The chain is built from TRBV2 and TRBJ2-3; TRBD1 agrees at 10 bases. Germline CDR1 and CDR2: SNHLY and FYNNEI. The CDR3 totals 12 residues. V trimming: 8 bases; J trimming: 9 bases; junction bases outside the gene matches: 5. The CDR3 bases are TGTGCCAGCCCGGGACAGGGGTTCACGCAGTATTTT. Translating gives CASPGQGFTQYF.

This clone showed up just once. The CDR3 sequence: CASSSGLAGGSSYNEQFF. The DNA for the CDR3 is TGCGCCAGCAGCTCGGGACTAGCGGGAGGTAGCTCCTACAATGAGCAGTTCTTC. The chain joins TRBV5-1 to TRBJ2-1; 15 bases align to TRBD2. The CDR3 is made up of 18 amino acids. Unmatched junction bases numbered 4, after V lost 3 bases and J lost 0 bases. Germline CDR1 SGHRS, CDR2 YFSETQ.

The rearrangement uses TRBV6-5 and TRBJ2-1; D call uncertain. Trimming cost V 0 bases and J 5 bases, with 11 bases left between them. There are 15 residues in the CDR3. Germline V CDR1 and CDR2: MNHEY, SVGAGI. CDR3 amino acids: CASSYSNIVDNEQFF. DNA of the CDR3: TGTGCCAGCAGTTACTCTAATATCGTTGACAATGAGCAGTTCTTC.